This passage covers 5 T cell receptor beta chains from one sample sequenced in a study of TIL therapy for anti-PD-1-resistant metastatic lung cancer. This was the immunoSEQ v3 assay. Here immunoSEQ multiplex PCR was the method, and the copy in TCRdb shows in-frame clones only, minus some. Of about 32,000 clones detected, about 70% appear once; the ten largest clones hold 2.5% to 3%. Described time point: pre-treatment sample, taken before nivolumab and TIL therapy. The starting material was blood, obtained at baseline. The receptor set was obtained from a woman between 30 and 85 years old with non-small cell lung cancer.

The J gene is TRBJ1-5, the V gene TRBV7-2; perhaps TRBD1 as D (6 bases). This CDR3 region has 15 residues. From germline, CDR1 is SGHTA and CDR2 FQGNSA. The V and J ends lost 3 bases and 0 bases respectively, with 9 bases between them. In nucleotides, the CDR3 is TGTGCCAGCAGCTTGGAGGACAGTAGCAATCAGCCCCAGCATTTT. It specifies CASSLEDSSNQPQHF. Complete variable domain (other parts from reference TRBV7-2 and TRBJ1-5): GAGVSQSPSNKVTEKGKDVELRCDPISGHTALYWYRQSLGQGLEFLIYFQGNSAPDKSGLPSDRFSAERTGGSVSTLTIQRTQQEDSAVYLCASSLEDSSNQPQHFGDGTRLSIL.

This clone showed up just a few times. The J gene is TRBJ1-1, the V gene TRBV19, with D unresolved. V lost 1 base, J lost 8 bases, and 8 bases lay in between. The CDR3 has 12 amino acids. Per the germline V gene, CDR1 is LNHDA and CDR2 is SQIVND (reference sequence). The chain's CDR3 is CASSIAEAEAFF. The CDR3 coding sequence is TGTGCCAGTAGTATAGCGGAGGCCGAAGCTTTCTTT.

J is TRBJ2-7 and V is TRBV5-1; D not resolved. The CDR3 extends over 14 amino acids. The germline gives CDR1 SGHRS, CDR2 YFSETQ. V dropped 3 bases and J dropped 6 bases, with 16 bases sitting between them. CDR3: CASSWIGASREQYF. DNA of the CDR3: TGCGCCAGCAGCTGGATCGGAGCTTCCCGCGAGCAGTACTTC.

CDR3 in amino acids: CASSSGLAPSTDTQYF. The DNA of the CDR3 is TGCGCCAGCAGCTCGGGACTAGCACCCAGCACAGATACGCAGTATTTT. This sequence joins TRBV5-1 and TRBJ2-3, with 9 bases matching TRBD2. The CDR3 covers 16 residues. Germline CDR1 SGHRS, CDR2 YFSETQ. Trimming removed 3 bases from V and 0 bases from J; junction bases left unmatched: 5. Based on the CDR3 plus reference TRBV5-1 and TRBJ2-3, the full variable domain is KAGVTQTPRYLIKTRGQQVTLSCSPISGHRSVSWYQQTPGQGLQFLFEYFSETQRNKGNFPGRFSGRQFSNSRSEMNVSTLELGDSALYLCASSSGLAPSTDTQYFGPGTRLTVL.

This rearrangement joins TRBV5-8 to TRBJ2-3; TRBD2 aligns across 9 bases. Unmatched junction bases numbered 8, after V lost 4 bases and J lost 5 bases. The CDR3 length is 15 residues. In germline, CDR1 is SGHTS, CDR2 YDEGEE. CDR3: CASSIYSGSLDTQYF. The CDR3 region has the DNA TGTGCCAGCAGCATCTATAGCGGGAGTTTAGATACGCAGTATTTT.